The 12 T cell receptor beta chains presented below share a single source sample, sequenced in a study of pediatric ulcerative colitis. Using immunoSEQ multiplex PCR, the repertoire was profiled, and TCRdb retains in-frame clones only, with some absent. Among around 12,000 clones listed, roughly four fifths were seen once. One to two pinch biopsies were taken from the rectum during colonoscopy. Sequenced material: gut tissue. These TCRs come from a boy aged 5-17 years who was a control in a study of pediatric ulcerative colitis.

This clone was counted a single time. V and J are TRBV9 and TRBJ2-5, with no clear D. With 3 bases removed from V and 2 bases from J, the gap between germline ends came to 11 bases. Germline V gene sequence: CDR1 SGDLS, CDR2 YYNGEE. The CDR3 has 14 amino acids. The CDR3 DNA sequence: TGTGCCAGCAGCGGGTCTGGGGTTCAAGAGACCCAGTACTTC. Residues: CASSGSGVQETQYF.

The CDR3 sequence: CASSLSVDRGSNQPQHF. The DNA for the CDR3 is TGTGCCAGCAGCTTAAGCGTGGACAGGGGAAGCAATCAGCCCCAGCATTTT. The rearrangement links TRBV7-6 to TRBJ1-5, with 9 positions matching TRBD1. The V segment lost 2 bases and the J segment 1 base; nucleotides outside the gene matches: 6. The CDR3 consists of 17 residues. Germline CDR1 SGHVS, CDR2 FNYEAQ.

This chain connects TRBV9 to TRBJ2-3; 12 bases are shared with TRBD2. The V gene end was trimmed by 1 base and the J gene end by 1 base; junction bases not matched to a gene: 16. The CDR3 extends over 21 amino acids. CDR1 SGDLS and CDR2 YYNGEE come from the germline V gene. The CDR3 protein is CASSVQASSGRALRGTDTQYF. The CDR3 DNA reads as TGTGCCAGCAGCGTACAGGCCTCTAGCGGGAGGGCCCTGCGGGGCACAGATACGCAGTATTTT.

The chain joins TRBV30 to TRBJ2-7; 7 bases align to TRBD2. This CDR3 comprises 17 residues. The germline V gene has CDR1 GTSNPN and CDR2 SVGIG (reference sequence). Germline trimming cut 3 bases from V and 2 bases from J; bases unmatched to any gene: 16. The CDR3 DNA sequence: TGTGCCTGGAGCCGAAATCGCCCGGGGGGAGAAACCTACGAGCAGTACGTC. This translates into CAWSRNRPGGETYEQYV.

This clone turned up a few times. The genes are TRBV29-1 and TRBJ2-1, with D possibly called TRBD1 or TRBD2 (5 bases each). The V end was cut by 0 bases, the J end by 5 bases, with 14 bases between. Germline V gene data show CDR1 as SQVTM and CDR2 as ANQGSEA. This CDR3 has 15 amino acids. The CDR3 spells CSVEELGRRDNEQFF. The CDR3 DNA reads as TGCAGCGTTGAAGAATTGGGACGAAGGGACAATGAGCAGTTCTTC.

The rearrangement joins TRBV7-3 to TRBJ2-2, with 10 bases that match TRBD2. The V gene's germline CDR1 is SGHTA and CDR2 FQGTGA. The CDR3 runs to 16 residues. V was clipped by 5 bases and J by 6 bases; unmatched bases: 9. The DNA for the CDR3 is TGTGCCAGCAGCCCCCGGGTAGCGGGAGGATCCGGGGAGCTGTTTTTT. Translated, it gives CASSPRVAGGSGELFF.

V and J are TRBV18 and TRBJ2-1; D call uncertain. From germline, CDR1 is KGHSH and CDR2 LQKENI. V was trimmed by 1 base and J by 5 bases, leaving 12 bases between them. The CDR3 is made up of 15 amino acids. CDR3 nucleotides: TGTGCCAGCTCACCACAACCGAAGAGGCACAATGAGCAGTTCTTC. Translation: CASSPQPKRHNEQFF.

V and J are TRBV2 and TRBJ2-1; 10 nucleotides line up with TRBD2. V dropped 4 bases and J dropped 4; count of bases not matched to a gene: 4. The CDR3 length is 15 residues. CDR1 and CDR2 (germline): SNHLY, FYNNEI. Written as DNA, the CDR3 is TGTGCCAGCAGTGCCGAGCGGGAGGGATACAATGAGCAGTTCTTC. It specifies CASSAEREGYNEQFF.

This chain links TRBV6-5 with TRBJ2-7; D perhaps matches TRBD2 (5 bases). Germline CDR1 reads MNHEY; CDR2 reads SVGAGI. The V end lost 6 bases, the J end lost 4 bases, and 10 bases lay between the germline ends. This CDR3 has 12 amino acids. CDR3 sequence (DNA): TGTGCCAGCAGACGGGGTTTTTACGAGCAGTACTTC. It translates to CASRRGFYEQYF.

The sample holds one count of this clone. The chain is built from TRBV10-1 and TRBJ2-1, with TRBD2 matching over 10 bases. Unmatched junction bases numbered 6, after V lost 9 bases and J lost 7 bases. The CDR3 extends over 13 amino acids. In germline, CDR1 is WNHNN, CDR2 SYGVQD (reference sequence). CDR3 bases: TGCGCCAGAAAGGGACTAGCGACTAATGAGCAGTTCTTC. Translating it yields CARKGLATNEQFF.

The V call is TRBV6-6, the J call TRBJ2-1, with a possible D match to TRBD2 (5 bases). V was shortened by 7 bases and J by 8 bases, with 18 bases between the two germline ends. The CDR3 consists of 14 residues. The germline V gene encodes CDR1 MNHNY and CDR2 SVGAGI (reference sequence). The DNA of the CDR3 is TGTGCCAGCACCACGAGAAGAGGGAACGATGAGCAGTTCTTC. This translates into CASTTRRGNDEQFF.

J is TRBJ1-1 and V is TRBV28; D gene unclear. From germline, CDR1 is MDHEN and CDR2 SYDVKM. The V gene lost 7 bases and the J gene lost 1 base, with 13 bases spanning the gap. This CDR3 has 14 residues. CDR3 in amino acids: CASIIGGRNTEAFF. The CDR3 coding sequence is TGTGCCAGCATCATAGGAGGACGGAACACTGAAGCTTTCTTT.